The clone carrying this T cell receptor beta chain has a handful of counts. Trimming took 5 bases from V and 7 from J, leaving 17 bases between them. The CDR3 has 15 residues. The germline gives CDR1 SGHAT, CDR2 FQNNGV. The data were obtained in a study of response to subunit inactivated influenza vaccine. TCRdb redid the calling of the RT-PCR reads with MiXCR, one entry per CDR3 protein. This sample has 400,000 to 650,000 distinct CDR3 sequences; 6% to 9% occur once, and the top ten carry approximately 14%. The clonotype was recovered from a man between 50 and 75 years old who received an inactivated influenza vaccine. The V call is TRBV11-2, the J call TRBJ2-2, with D possibly being TRBD2 (6 bases). The sequencing here drew on PBMCs from blood, taken around 25 months after vaccination. The CDR3 protein is CASSPYGTFGGELFF. CDR3 nucleotides: TGTGCCAGCAGCCCATACGGGACTTTCGGCGGGGAGCTGTTTTTT.